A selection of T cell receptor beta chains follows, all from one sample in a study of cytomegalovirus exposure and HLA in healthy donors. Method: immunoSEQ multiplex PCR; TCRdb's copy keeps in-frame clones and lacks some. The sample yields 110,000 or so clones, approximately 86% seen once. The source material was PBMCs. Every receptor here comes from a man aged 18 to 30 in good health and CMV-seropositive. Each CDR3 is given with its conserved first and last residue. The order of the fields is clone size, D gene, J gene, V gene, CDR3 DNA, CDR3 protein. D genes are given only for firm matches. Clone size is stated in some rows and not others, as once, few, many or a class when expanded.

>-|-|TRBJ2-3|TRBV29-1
TGCAGCGCTACGACAGGCAGCACAGATACGCAGTATTTT
CSATTGSTDTQYF
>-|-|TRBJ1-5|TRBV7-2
TGTGCCAGCAGCTTAGCGGGGGGGGTTGGACAGCCCCAGCATTTT
CASSLAGGVGQPQHF
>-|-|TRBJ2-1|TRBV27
TGTGCCAGCAGTTTAGGGCAGGGTCTCAATGAGCAGTTCTTC
CASSLGQGLNEQFF
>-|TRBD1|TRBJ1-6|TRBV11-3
TGTGCCAGCAGCTTGACAGGGTACGGATCACCCCTCCACTTT
CASSLTGYGSPLHF
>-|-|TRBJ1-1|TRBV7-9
TGTGCCAGCAGCCTGTCTGAAGCTTTCTTT
CASSLSEAFF
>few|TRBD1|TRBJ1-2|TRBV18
TGTGCCAGCTCCCCAGGTACAGGGGGCTATGGCTACACCTTC
CASSPGTGGYGYTF
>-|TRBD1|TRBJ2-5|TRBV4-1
TGCGCCAGCAGCCGCCCGGACAGGGCCGGGGAGACCCAGTACTTC
CASSRPDRAGETQYF
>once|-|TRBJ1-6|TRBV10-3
TGTGCCATCAGTGAGTTCCAGGATTCACCCCTCCACTTT
CAISEFQDSPLHF
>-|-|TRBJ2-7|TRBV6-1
TGTGCCAGCAAACGTGGAGGGGGGGACTACGAGCAGTACTTC
CASKRGGGDYEQYF
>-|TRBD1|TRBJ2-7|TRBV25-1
TGTGCCAGCAGAGGCCAGGGGGTTTCCTACGAGCAGTACTTC
CASRGQGVSYEQYF
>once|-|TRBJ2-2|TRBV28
TGTGCCAGCAGTTTAGCGTCGACAGGCACCGGGGAGCTGTTTTTT
CASSLASTGTGELFF
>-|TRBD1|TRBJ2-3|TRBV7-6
TGTGCCAGCAGCTTAGCCGGACAGGGTTCAGATACGCAGTATTTT
CASSLAGQGSDTQYF
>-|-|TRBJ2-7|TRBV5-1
TGCGCCAGCAGCTTGCCGGCGGGCTCCTACGAGCAGTACTTC
CASSLPAGSYEQYF
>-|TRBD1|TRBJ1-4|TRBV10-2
TGCGCCAGCAGTACGACAGGGAGCACTGAAAAACTGTTTTTT
CASSTTGSTEKLFF
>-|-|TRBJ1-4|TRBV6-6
TGTGCCAGCAGTTTACAGAGGGTGAATGAAAAACTGTTTTTT
CASSLQRVNEKLFF
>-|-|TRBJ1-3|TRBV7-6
TGTGCCAGCAAAGAACAGGGCTCTGGAAACACCATATATTTT
CASKEQGSGNTIYF
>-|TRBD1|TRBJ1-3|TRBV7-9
TGTGCCAGCAGCTTCGCACAGGGGATTGGAAACACCATATATTTT
CASSFAQGIGNTIYF
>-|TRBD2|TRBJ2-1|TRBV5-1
TGCGCCAGCAGCTTGGGGTTCTCGCGGGGGGCACCTCAAGAGCAGTTCTTC
CASSLGFSRGAPQEQFF
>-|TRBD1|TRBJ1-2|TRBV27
TGTGCCAGCAGACGGGACAGGAACTATGGCTACACCTTC
CASRRDRNYGYTF
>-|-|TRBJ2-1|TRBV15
TGTGCCACCAGCAGAGTTACTCCGGCGGGGATCACCTACAATGAGCAGTTCTTC
CATSRVTPAGITYNEQFF
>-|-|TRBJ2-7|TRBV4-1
TGCGCCAGCAGCCCGGTCCAGGGTTACGAGCAGTACTTC
CASSPVQGYEQYF
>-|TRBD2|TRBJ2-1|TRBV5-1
TGCGCCAGCAGCTTGTATCTTACTAGCGGAAGCAATGAGCAGTTCTTC
CASSLYLTSGSNEQFF
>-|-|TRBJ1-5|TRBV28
TGTGCCAGCAGTTTAGGTGGGGGGAGCAATCAGCCCCAGCATTTT
CASSLGGGSNQPQHF
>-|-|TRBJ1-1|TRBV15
TGTGCCACCAGCTCAAAGCGGGGGGCTGAAGCTTTCTTT
CATSSKRGAEAFF
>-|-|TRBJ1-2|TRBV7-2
TGTGCCAGCAGCGCTCGGAACCCGGGACAAGTATTGGGCTACACCTTC
CASSARNPGQVLGYTF
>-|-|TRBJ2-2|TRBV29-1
TGCAGCGTTGAAGAACCCCTACCGGGTAACACCGGGGAGCTGTTTTTT
CSVEEPLPGNTGELFF
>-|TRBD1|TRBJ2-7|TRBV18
TGTGCCAGCTCACCACGACAGGGGGGCCGTTCGTGGCAGTACTTC
CASSPRQGGRSWQYF
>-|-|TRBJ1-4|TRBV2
TGTGCCGCCCAGGGGCCAACTAATGAAAAACTGTTTTTT
CAAQGPTNEKLFF
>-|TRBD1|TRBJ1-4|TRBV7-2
TGTGCCAGCAGCCTGGACAGGCTTAATGAAAAACTGTTTTTT
CASSLDRLNEKLFF
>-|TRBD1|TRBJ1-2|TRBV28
TGTGCCAGCAGTTTTCAGGGGGAATCTAACTATGGCTACACCTTC
CASSFQGESNYGYTF
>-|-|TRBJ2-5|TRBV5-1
TGCGCCAGCAGCTTGGCAGGGAAAGAGACCCAGTACTTC
CASSLAGKETQYF
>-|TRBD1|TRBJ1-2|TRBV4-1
TGCGCCAGCAGCCCTCAGGACAGGGTTGATAACTATGGCTACACCTTC
CASSPQDRVDNYGYTF
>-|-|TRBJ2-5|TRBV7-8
TGTGCCAGCAGCTTCGATAGCGTCTCGGAGACCCAGTACTTC
CASSFDSVSETQYF
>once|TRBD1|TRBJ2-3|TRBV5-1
TGCGCCAGCAGCGGGACAGGGTTTTCAGATACGCAGTATTTT
CASSGTGFSDTQYF
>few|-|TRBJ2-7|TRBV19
TGTGCCAGTAGTATTAGCGGCAGCTCCTACGAGCAGTACTTC
CASSISGSSYEQYF
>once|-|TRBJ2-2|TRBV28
TGTGCCACCCACAGCACCAACACCGGGGAGCTGTTTTTT
CATHSTNTGELFF
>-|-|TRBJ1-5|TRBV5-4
TGTGCCAGCAGCATGGACCGGGATGACTCGGTCTTT
CASSMDRDDSVF
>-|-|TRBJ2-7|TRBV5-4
TGTGCCAGCAGCTTGGCGGGAACCTACTACGAGCAGTACTTC
CASSLAGTYYEQYF
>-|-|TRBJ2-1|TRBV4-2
TGTGCCAGCAGCCAAGTCGGACAGCGAAGAATCAATGAGCAGTTCTTC
CASSQVGQRRINEQFF
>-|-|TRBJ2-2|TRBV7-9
TGTGCCAGCAGCCCTCCGGCCAGGGTCAAGAACACCGGGGAGCTGTTTTTT
CASSPPARVKNTGELFF
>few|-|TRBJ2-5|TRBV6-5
TGTGCCAGCAGCCAGGGAGAGACCCAGTACTTC
CASSQGETQYF
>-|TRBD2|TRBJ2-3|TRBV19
TGTGCCAGTAGATCCGGGACTAGCGGCTTCACAGATACGCAGTATTTT
CASRSGTSGFTDTQYF
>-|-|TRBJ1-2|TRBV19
TGTGCCAGCCTGGGGCGTAAGGGGCAAGACTATGGCTACACCTTC
CASLGRKGQDYGYTF
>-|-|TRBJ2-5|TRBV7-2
TGTGCCAGCAGCTTAAGAAGAACACAAGAGACCCAGTACTTC
CASSLRRTQETQYF
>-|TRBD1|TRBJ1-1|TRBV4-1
TGCGCCAGCAGCCAAGATGGACAGGGTACAACTGAAGCTTTCTTT
CASSQDGQGTTEAFF
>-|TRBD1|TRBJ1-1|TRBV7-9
TGTGCCAGCAGCCCGGTGGCAGGGGGTAACACTGAAGCTTTCTTT
CASSPVAGGNTEAFF
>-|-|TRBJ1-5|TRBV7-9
TGTGCCAGCAGCTTAAGTTCGGTTGATCAGCCCCAGCATTTT
CASSLSSVDQPQHF
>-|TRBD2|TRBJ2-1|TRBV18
TGTGCCAGCTCACCACGGAGCGTGACTAGCGGGGGGGACAATGAGCAGTTCTTC
CASSPRSVTSGGDNEQFF
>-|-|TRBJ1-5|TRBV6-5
TGTGCCAGCAGTTACTCTGACAGCGCAGGTCCCCAGCATTTT
CASSYSDSAGPQHF
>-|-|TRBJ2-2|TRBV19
TGTGCCAGTAGTTTGCGGGACCTTTTAAGAACTAGCGGGGAGCTGTTTTTT
CASSLRDLLRTSGELFF
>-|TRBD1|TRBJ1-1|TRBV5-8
TGTGCCAGCAGCCCTGACAGGGGGCGGTCTGAAGCTTTCTTT
CASSPDRGRSEAFF
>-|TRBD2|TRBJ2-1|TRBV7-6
TGTGCCAGCAGCCCCAGGAGCGGGAGTATTTACAATGAGCAGTTCTTC
CASSPRSGSIYNEQFF
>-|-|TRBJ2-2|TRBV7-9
TGTGCCGCCCCACTCCGGCCTCTAGGCGGGGAGCTGTTTTTT
CAAPLRPLGGELFF
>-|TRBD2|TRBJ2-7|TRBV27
TGTGCCAGCCGCGTTACTAGCGGGGGCTACGAGCAGTACTTC
CASRVTSGGYEQYF
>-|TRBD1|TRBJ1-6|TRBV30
TGTGCCTGGTCGCTCGCCGGGACAGGGAGGTCACCCCTCCACTTT
CAWSLAGTGRSPLHF